Below are 27 T cell receptor beta chains sequenced from a single sample in a study of blood T cell repertoires in COVID-19 (TCRdb year 2020). The receptor library was made with the immunoSEQ multiplex PCR assay. TCRdb holds this immuneACCESS table with in-frame rearrangements only. Some clones are missing; in checked studies, unresolved V genes explain under half, and the rest has no known cause. The sample profile shows 15,000 or so clones; almost 95% of them were found once. The ten largest make up about 8% of the sample. Sequences were obtained from peripheral blood. The receptor source for this set is a human donor with active COVID-19. The donor label of this sample is uncertain.

This chain's CDR3 is CASNTRWSESTEAFF. CDR3 nucleotide sequence: TGTGCCAGCAACACCAGGTGGTCGGAAAGCACTGAAGCTTTCTTT. The chain joins TRBV11-2 to TRBJ1-1; D is unclear. V was clipped by 7 bases and J by 4 bases, with 19 bases between them. The CDR3 runs to 15 residues. Germline V CDR1 and CDR2: SGHAT, FQNNGV.

The chain couples TRBV6-5 to TRBJ2-7; 7 bases map to TRBD1. Trimming at V came to 6 bases and at J to 4 bases, leaving 12 bases not matched to a gene. The CDR3 consists of 15 residues. CDR1 is MNHEY and CDR2 is SVGAGI in the germline V gene. For the CDR3, the DNA is TGTGCCAGCAGCAGGGACAGCTCGAAGATTTACGAGCAGTACTTC. Protein sequence: CASSRDSSKIYEQYF.

The genes are TRBV2 and TRBJ1-1; D gene uncertain. The germline V gene encodes CDR1 SNHLY and CDR2 FYNNEI. The V end lost 2 bases, the J end lost 6 bases, and 7 bases lay between the germline ends. The CDR3 length is 12 residues. CDR3 amino acids: CASSETEAEAFF. For the CDR3, the DNA is TGTGCCAGCAGTGAAACGGAGGCTGAAGCTTTCTTT.

The gene calls are TRBV5-1 and TRBJ2-2; TRBD2 is a possible D gene (6 bases). V was cut by 6 bases and J by 6 bases, with 15 bases left in between. The CDR3 runs 14 residues. Germline CDR1 SGHRS, CDR2 YFSETQ. The CDR3 bases are TGCGCCAGCAAAAGATGGGGGGACTCCGGGGAGCTGTTTTTT. It specifies CASKRWGDSGELFF.

V gene TRBV5-1 combines with J gene TRBJ1-1; 8 bases map to TRBD1. V was pared by 5 bases and J by 6 bases, with 12 bases of the junction left unmatched. The CDR3 length is 15 residues. The germline V gene has CDR1 SGHRS and CDR2 YFSETQ. The CDR3 bases are TGCGCCAGCAGACCTAAGACAGGGGCCGTAGCTGAAGCTTTCTTT. This encodes CASRPKTGAVAEAFF.

The V call is TRBV6-6, the J call TRBJ1-5, with TRBD1 matching 7 bases. This CDR3 is built from 15 residues. CDR1 and CDR2 from the germline V gene are MNHNY and SVGAGI (reference sequence). V shed 6 bases and J 2 bases; nucleotides not matched to a gene: 7. This CDR3 reads CASRFTGDGNQPQHF. In nucleotides, the CDR3 is TGTGCCAGCAGGTTTACAGGGGATGGCAATCAGCCCCAGCATTTT.

V gene TRBV11-2 combines with J gene TRBJ2-7; TRBD1 aligns across 7 bases. The CDR3 sequence is 14 residues long. Germline V gives CDR1 SGHAT, CDR2 FQNNGV. J gave up 7 bases and V 4 bases, and 10 bases lay outside the gene matches. CDR3 DNA sequence: TGTGCCAGCAGCTCGCCGGGACAGCTCTATGAGCAGTACTTC. As protein: CASSSPGQLYEQYF.

The sample holds one count of this clone. The chain couples TRBV5-1 to TRBJ2-3; maybe TRBD2 (6 bases). The length of the CDR3 is 15 residues. Germline CDR1 is SGHRS and CDR2 is YFSETQ. Trimming removed 3 bases at V and 2 bases at J, with 13 bases between. The CDR3 nucleotides read TGCGCCAGCAGCTACGGGGGAAGGGACACAGATACGCAGTATTTT. It is translated as CASSYGGRDTDTQYF.

The V gene is TRBV5-1, the J gene TRBJ1-5, with D possibly matching TRBD1 (5 bases). CDR3 size: 16 residues. Germline V gene sequence: CDR1 SGHRS, CDR2 YFSETQ. V dropped 0 bases and J dropped 0 bases, with 10 bases sitting between them. CDR3 sequence: CASSLEGMSSNQPQHF. CDR3 in DNA: TGCGCCAGCAGCTTGGAGGGGATGAGTAGCAATCAGCCCCAGCATTTT.

This sequence joins TRBV11-2 and TRBJ2-3, with 7 bases fitting TRBD2. The germline CDR1 and CDR2 sequences are SGHAT and FQNNGV. The CDR3 is made up of 16 amino acids. The J segment lost 1 base and the V segment lost 5 bases, leaving 9 bases of the junction unmatched. This CDR3 reads CASSREVRGGTDTQYF. Written as DNA, the CDR3 is TGTGCCAGCAGCCGAGAGGTCCGGGGGGGCACAGATACGCAGTATTTT.

The V call is TRBV6-2 or TRBV6-3, the J call TRBJ2-5; 7 bases agree with TRBD2. Germline V gene sequence: CDR1 MNHEY, CDR2 SVGEGT. Trimming took 2 bases from V and 2 from J; bases not matched to a gene: 8. The CDR3 has 16 residues. The CDR3 here is CASSYPPLAAQETQYF. Here the CDR3 DNA reads TGTGCCAGCAGTTACCCGCCCCTAGCGGCACAAGAGACCCAGTACTTC.

The chain couples TRBV10-3 to TRBJ1-4; D gene ambiguous. Trimming took off 4 bases at V and 6 bases at J, with 9 bases between the two ends. Germline V gene lookup returns CDR1 ENHRY and CDR2 SYGVKD. This CDR3 has 13 residues. The CDR3 DNA reads TGTGCCATCAGTGTACAGCAATATGAAAAACTGTTTTTT. Protein: CAISVQQYEKLFF.

The chain has TRBV6-5 and TRBJ1-5; 10 bases line up with TRBD1. The CDR3 runs to 15 residues. The germline CDR1 and CDR2 sequences are MNHEY and SVGAGI. V gave up 6 bases and J gave up 4 bases; unmatched junction bases: 6. CDR3 coding DNA: TGTGCCAGCAGAGGTGACAGGGGGCGTAATCAGCCCCAGCATTTT. Residues: CASRGDRGRNQPQHF.

This chain joins TRBV11-2 and TRBJ1-1; D remains ambiguous. The CDR3 consists of 13 residues. Per germline, CDR1 SGHAT and CDR2 FQNNGV. V shed 5 bases and J shed 0 bases, with 7 bases lying between them. CDR3 nucleotide sequence: TGTGCCAGCAGCCAGACACTGAACACTGAAGCTTTCTTT. As protein: CASSQTLNTEAFF.

The rearrangement joins TRBV20-1 to TRBJ2-3; 8 bases line up with TRBD2. The length of the CDR3 is 17 residues. The ends lost 3 bases at V and 0 bases at J; junction bases unmatched: 11. The germline V gene has CDR1 DFQATT and CDR2 SNEGSKA (reference sequence). The CDR3 region is CSASLGGGPGSTDTQYF. DNA for the CDR3: TGCAGTGCTAGTCTGGGCGGGGGGCCCGGTAGCACAGATACGCAGTATTTT.

The CDR3 reads CASSYRDRVNTGELFF. The CDR3 DNA sequence: TGTGCCAGCAGTTATAGGGACAGGGTGAACACCGGGGAGCTGTTTTTT. V gene TRBV6-5 combines with J gene TRBJ2-2, with 9 positions matching TRBD1. The germline CDR1 and CDR2 sequences are MNHEY and SVGAGI. This CDR3 spans 16 amino acids. Trimming at V came to 3 bases and at J to 1 base, leaving 3 bases not matched to a gene.

V usage is TRBV10-1 and J usage is TRBJ2-1; D not resolved. With 6 bases removed from V and 5 bases from J, the gap between germline ends came to 5 bases. The CDR3 loop spans 11 amino acids. Germline V gives CDR1 WNHNN, CDR2 SYGVQD (reference sequence). CDR3 bases: TGCGCCAGCAGCTTTAACAATGAGCAGTTCTTC. This sequence encodes CASSFNNEQFF.

The CDR3 bases are TGTGCCAGCAGCGGGAATGCGGGGGGAAGAAGCTACACCTTC. Translated, it gives CASSGNAGGRSYTF. The chain combines TRBV7-9 with TRBJ1-2; possibly TRBD1 for D (5 bases). V dropped 5 bases and J dropped 9 bases, with 19 bases sitting between them. This CDR3 has 14 residues. Germline V CDR1 and CDR2: SEHNR, FQNEAQ (reference sequence).

The chain links TRBV5-1 to TRBJ2-1; 10 bases agree with TRBD2. This CDR3 comprises 15 residues. The V segment lost 1 base and the J segment 8 bases; nucleotides outside the gene matches: 6. Germline V CDR1 and CDR2: SGHRS, YFSETQ. The CDR3 sequence is CASSLITSGNDEQFF. The CDR3 coding sequence is TGCGCCAGCAGCTTGATCACTAGCGGGAACGATGAGCAGTTCTTC.

The chain couples TRBV6-6 to TRBJ2-2, with TRBD2 as a possible D gene (6 bases). Germline-derived CDR1 and CDR2 are MNHNY and SVGAGI (reference sequence). This CDR3 region has 14 residues. Trimming removed 5 bases from V and 3 bases from J, with 10 bases in between. The DNA for the CDR3 is TGTGCCAGCAGTCGGGACTTTCACACCGGGGAGCTGTTTTTT. It yields the protein CASSRDFHTGELFF.

DNA of the CDR3: TGCAGCGTTGGGGCAGGGGTCACTACTCCCCGGCCAGATACGCAGTATTTT. Amino acid sequence: CSVGAGVTTPRPDTQYF. The chain carries TRBV29-1 and TRBJ2-3, with a weak D call TRBD1 (6 bases). Germline lookup yields CDR1 SQVTM and CDR2 ANQGSEA. V gave up 4 bases and J gave up 4 bases, with 24 bases separating them. The CDR3 has 17 amino acids.

In DNA form, the CDR3 reads TGTGCCAGTAGTATGATCCAGGCCGATAACTATGGCTACACCTTC. Its translation is CASSMIQADNYGYTF. V usage is TRBV19 and J usage is TRBJ1-2; D not resolved. In germline, CDR1 is LNHDA, CDR2 SQIVND (reference sequence). The CDR3 runs to 15 residues. V shed 3 bases and J shed 1 base, with 12 bases lying between them.

This chain uses TRBV5-4 with TRBJ2-5, with 8 bases fitting TRBD2. Trimming cost V 3 bases and J 2 bases; bases outside gene matches: 6. Looked up from germline, CDR1 is SGHNT and CDR2 is YYREEE (reference sequence). CDR3 length: 15 amino acids. CDR3: CASSSGLAKQETQYF. The CDR3 DNA reads TGTGCCAGCAGCTCTGGACTAGCCAAGCAAGAGACCCAGTACTTC.

This rearrangement joins TRBV5-1 to TRBJ2-6; 8 bases line up with TRBD1. CDR1 and CDR2 (germline): SGHRS, YFSETQ. V trimming: 3 bases; J trimming: 1 base; junction bases outside the gene matches: 9. CDR3 size: 18 residues. CDR3 in DNA: TGCGCCAGCAGCTGGCCGGGACAGGCGACTTCTGGGGCCAACGTCCTGACTTTC. It specifies CASSWPGQATSGANVLTF.

The CDR3 coding sequence is TGTGCCAGCAGCGGCGCCGGACAGGCTCTTTCACCCCTCCACTTT. It is translated as CASSGAGQALSPLHF. The rearrangement uses TRBV3-1 (or the pseudogene TRBV3-2) and TRBJ1-6; 7 nucleotides align to TRBD1. V shed 5 bases and J 9 bases; nucleotides not matched to a gene: 10. This CDR3 contains 15 residues. In germline, CDR1 is LGHDT, CDR2 YNNKEL (reference sequence).

The chain has TRBV18 and TRBJ2-1; a weak D match, TRBD2 (5 bases). The CDR3 is made up of 13 amino acids. Germline CDR1 KGHSH, CDR2 LQKENI. The germline V and J ends were trimmed by 3 bases and 3 bases, with 6 bases remaining between them. CDR3 sequence (DNA): TGTGCCAGCTCACCCGGGATCTACAATGAGCAGTTCTTC. As protein: CASSPGIYNEQFF.

The chain has TRBV7-2 and TRBJ2-5; D is perhaps TRBD1 (6 bases). The CDR3 is 14 residues long. Germline loops: CDR1 SGHTA, CDR2 FQGNSA. V was pared by 5 bases and J by 4 bases, with 14 bases between. CDR3 DNA: TGTGCCAGCAGCCAAGGGGGAAAGGTAGAGACCCAGTACTTC. It codes for CASSQGGKVETQYF.